These T cell receptor beta chains were read from a single sample in a study of shared clonotypes between healthy human individuals. Here immunoSEQ multiplex PCR was the method, and the copy in TCRdb shows in-frame clones only, minus some. The table records more than 2,000,000 clones, about 92% of them present only once. Sequencing was performed on naive CD4+ T cells from PBMCs. The receptors here all came from a young man in good health. Some clones in this sample may be carry-over from other donors' samples. Each CDR3 is given with its conserved first and last residue. D genes are given only for firm matches. Where a row states a size, it is once, few, many or the class of an expanded clone; other rows omit it.

clone size | J gene | V gene | D gene | CDR3 protein | CDR3 DNA
. | TRBJ1-2 | TRBV5-4 | . | CASSFTAGRYGYTF | TGTGCCAGCAGCTTTACGGCAGGCCGCTATGGCTACACCTTC
. | TRBJ2-3 | TRBV5-1 | . | CASSFGLSTDTQYF | TGCGCCAGCAGCTTCGGACTGAGCACAGATACGCAGTATTTT
. | TRBJ2-1 | TRBV4-2 | . | CASSHARDSYNEQFF | TGTGCCAGCAGCCATGCAAGAGACTCCTACAATGAGCAGTTCTTC
. | TRBJ1-4 | TRBV27 | . | CASSRGIHEKLFF | TGTGCCAGCAGCAGGGGAATACATGAAAAACTGTTTTTT
. | TRBJ2-5 | TRBV5-1 | TRBD2 | CASSLDRGGLLQETQYF | TGCGCCAGCAGCTTGGATCGGGGGGGCTTACTCCAAGAGACCCAGTACTTC
. | TRBJ2-5 | TRBV5-6 | . | CASMFGQETQYF | TGTGCCAGCATGTTTGGGCAAGAGACCCAGTACTTC
. | TRBJ2-7 | TRBV20-1 | . | CSAARTTEQYF | TGCAGTGCTGCACGGACGACGGAGCAGTACTTC
few | TRBJ2-2 | TRBV5-5 | . | CASSSPTLHTGELFF | TGTGCCAGCAGCTCGCCTACACTCCATACCGGGGAGCTGTTTTTT
. | TRBJ1-3 | TRBV28 | . | CASTPPRQALNTIYF | TGTGCCAGCACCCCCCCCAGACAGGCCCTAAACACCATATATTTT
. | TRBJ2-7 | TRBV18 | . | CASSPTASSSYEQYF | TGTGCCAGCTCACCAACAGCCTCGAGCTCCTACGAGCAGTACTTC
. | TRBJ1-1 | TRBV18 | . | CASSDWWGGTEAFF | TGTGCCAGCTCAGACTGGTGGGGGGGCACTGAAGCTTTCTTT
. | TRBJ2-1 | TRBV6-5 | TRBD2 | CASSSAGVGYNEQFF | TGTGCCAGCAGTAGCGCGGGAGTCGGTTACAATGAGCAGTTCTTC
. | TRBJ1-2 | TRBV2 | . | CASRMTENYGYTF | TGTGCCAGCAGGATGACAGAGAACTATGGCTACACCTTC
. | TRBJ1-5 | TRBV19 | . | CASRRGGLGNQPQHF | TGTGCCAGTAGGAGGGGCGGGTTAGGCAATCAGCCCCAGCATTTT
. | TRBJ1-2 | TRBV28 | . | CASSIPNTGAYGYTF | TGTGCCAGCAGTATACCTAACACAGGCGCCTATGGCTACACCTTC
. | TRBJ1-3 | TRBV6-6 | . | CASRKRRASTGNTIYF | TGTGCCAGCAGGAAGAGGAGGGCGTCTACTGGAAACACCATATATTTT
. | TRBJ2-5 | TRBV4-1 | . | CASSQVWVQETQYF | TGCGCCAGCAGCCAAGTATGGGTCCAAGAGACCCAGTACTTC
. | TRBJ1-3 | TRBV29-1 | . | CSVTLGQDANGNTIYF | TGCAGCGTTACCCTCGGGCAGGACGCCAATGGAAACACCATATATTTT
. | TRBJ1-5 | TRBV5-1 | . | CASSLGGASNQPQHF | TGCGCCAGCAGCTTGGGGGGGGCGAGCAATCAGCCCCAGCATTTT
few | TRBJ2-7 | TRBV4-1 | . | CASSGGRWNGEQYF | TGCGCCAGCAGCGGGGGGCGCTGGAACGGCGAGCAGTACTTC
. | TRBJ1-4 | TRBV5-1 | . | CASSLRGATNEKLFF | TGCGCCAGCAGCTTGCGGGGGGCAACTAATGAAAAACTGTTTTTT
. | TRBJ1-3 | TRBV27 | TRBD1 | CASSSLGTGSGLAGNTIYF | TGTGCCAGCAGTTCCCTCGGGACAGGGAGCGGGTTGGCTGGAAACACCATATATTTT
. | TRBJ2-3 | TRBV9 | . | CASSLRGHTDTQYF | TGTGCCAGCAGTCTACGGGGGCACACAGATACGCAGTATTTT
. | TRBJ2-5 | TRBV11-2 | . | CASSPWGETQYF | TGTGCCAGCAGCCCCTGGGGGGAGACCCAGTACTTC
. | TRBJ2-1 | TRBV7-2 | . | CASSKDGRNEQFF | TGTGCCAGCAGCAAAGACGGGAGAAATGAGCAGTTCTTC
. | TRBJ1-4 | TRBV28 | . | CASSLTGSNEKLFF | TGTGCCAGCAGTTTAACAGGGTCTAATGAAAAACTGTTTTTT
few | TRBJ1-1 | TRBV29-1 | . | CSVDRGLGNTEAFF | TGCAGCGTTGACCGGGGATTGGGAAACACTGAAGCTTTCTTT
. | TRBJ2-2 | TRBV18 | . | CASSPSAVYTGELFF | TGTGCCAGCTCACCATCGGCAGTTTACACCGGGGAGCTGTTTTTT
. | TRBJ1-1 | TRBV11-2 | . | CASSLGHRYRRTF | TGTGCCAGCAGCTTAGGACATCGTTATCGTAGAACTTTT
once | TRBJ2-3 | TRBV9 | TRBD2 | CASSFLAGSTDTQYF | TGTGCCAGCAGTTTCCTAGCGGGAAGCACAGATACGCAGTATTTT
. | TRBJ2-5 | TRBV28 | . | CASRESGWLETQYF | TGTGCCAGCCGAGAGTCGGGGTGGTTAGAGACCCAGTACTTC
. | TRBJ2-5 | TRBV7-3 | TRBD1 | CASSLGTGGWETQYF | TGTGCCAGCAGCTTGGGGACAGGGGGCTGGGAGACCCAGTACTTC
. | TRBJ1-2 | TRBV18 | . | CASSSRGHGYTF | TGTGCCAGCTCCAGTCGGGGCCATGGCTACACCTTC
. | TRBJ2-5 | TRBV18 | . | CASSSSRVQETQYF | TGTGCCAGCTCGAGCTCGAGGGTCCAAGAGACCCAGTACTTC
. | TRBJ2-7 | TRBV7-6 | TRBD1 | CASSSDREAEQYF | TGTGCCAGCAGCTCGGACAGGGAGGCCGAGCAGTACTTC
once | TRBJ2-3 | TRBV14 | . | CASSQTWGLATDTQYF | TGTGCCAGCAGCCAAACTTGGGGGCTAGCGACAGATACGCAGTATTTT
. | TRBJ2-5 | TRBV7-3 | . | CASSQRNEETQYF | TGTGCCAGCAGCCAACGGAATGAAGAGACCCAGTACTTC
. | TRBJ2-7 | TRBV7-2 | TRBD1 | CASSIGQGAYEQYF | TGTGCCAGCAGCATTGGACAGGGGGCTTACGAGCAGTACTTC
. | TRBJ2-7 | TRBV19 | . | CASSRRGPYEQYF | TGTGCCAGTAGTAGGCGGGGCCCCTACGAGCAGTACTTC
. | TRBJ1-1 | TRBV18 | TRBD1 | CASSAGQNMNTEAFF | TGTGCCAGCTCAGCGGGACAGAACATGAACACTGAAGCTTTCTTT
. | TRBJ2-1 | TRBV28 | TRBD2 | CASSTQTSADEQFF | TGTGCCAGCAGCACCCAGACTAGCGCGGATGAGCAGTTCTTC
. | TRBJ2-6 | TRBV5-4 | . | CASSLTGANVLTF | TGTGCCAGCAGCTTGACTGGGGCCAACGTCCTGACTTTC
. | TRBJ2-1 | TRBV4-2 | TRBD2 | CASSQEFLAAYNEQFF | TGTGCCAGCAGCCAAGAGTTCCTAGCGGCGTACAATGAGCAGTTCTTC
. | TRBJ2-3 | TRBV29-1 | . | CSVGYLTDTQYF | TGCAGCGTTGGATATCTCACAGATACGCAGTATTTT
. | TRBJ1-1 | TRBV19 | . | CASSMYWTEAFF | TGTGCCAGTAGTATGTATTGGACTGAAGCTTTCTTT
. | TRBJ1-2 | TRBV7-9 | . | CASSFGQGYGYTF | TGTGCCAGCAGCTTCGGCCAGGGGTATGGCTACACCTTC
. | TRBJ1-1 | TRBV6-6 | . | CASSYRDSPEAFF | TGTGCCAGCAGTTACCGTGACTCGCCTGAAGCTTTCTTT
. | TRBJ1-2 | TRBV21-1 | . | CASSKGRGYTF | TGTGCAAGCAGCAAAGGGCGGGGCTACACCTTC
. | TRBJ1-1 | TRBV5-1 | TRBD1 | CASSSRTRADRGLMNTEAFF | TGCGCCAGCAGCTCTCGAACCCGAGCGGACAGGGGACTCATGAACACTGAAGCTTTCTTT
. | TRBJ2-1 | TRBV7-2 | . | CASSSRTGTKQFF | TGTGCCAGCAGCTCCCGGACTGGGACCAAGCAGTTCTTC
few | TRBJ2-5 | TRBV27 | TRBD2 | CASSTRTSGRGETQYF | TGTGCCAGCAGTACTCGGACTAGCGGGAGGGGGGAGACCCAGTACTTC
. | TRBJ1-3 | TRBV4-2 | TRBD1 | CASSQDGPGGRSGNTIYF | TGTGCCAGCAGCCAAGATGGGCCAGGGGGTCGCTCTGGAAACACCATATATTTT
. | TRBJ2-7 | TRBV28 | TRBD1 | CASSPSDRSTYEQYF | TGTGCCAGCAGTCCCTCGGACAGGTCAACCTACGAGCAGTACTTC
. | TRBJ1-2 | TRBV10-2 | . | CASSEPFYGYTF | TGCGCCAGCAGTGAGCCATTTTATGGCTACACCTTC